One and the same sample provided the 25 T cell receptor beta chains below, sequenced in a study of shared clonotypes between healthy human individuals. This table comes from immunoSEQ multiplex PCR, and its TCRdb copy is limited to in-frame clones, with some not included. Of roughly 650,000 clones in the sample, more than 95% were seen once. Sequenced: naive CD4+ T cells sorted from blood. Specified subset: CD45RA+ positively selected. All receptors derive from a woman between 25 and 40 years old in good health.

The chain combines TRBV29-1 with TRBJ1-5, with TRBD1 as a possible D gene (5 bases). CDR1 and CDR2 from the germline V gene are SQVTM and ANQGSEA. The ends were cut back, 6 bases at V and 2 bases at J, with 11 bases in the middle. CDR3 length: 13 amino acids. The CDR3 reads CSVGGAGNQPQHF. CDR3 nucleotides: TGCAGCGTGGGAGGGGCGGGCAATCAGCCCCAGCATTTT.

The chain carries TRBV7-2 and TRBJ1-5, with D unclear. The length of the CDR3 is 15 residues. Germline loops: CDR1 SGHTA, CDR2 FQGNSA. Trimming cost V 4 bases and J 7 bases, with 17 bases left between them. The CDR3 DNA reads TGTGCCAGCAGCTCCGTGGTGCTAAAGGGACAGCCCCAGCATTTT. Protein: CASSSVVLKGQPQHF.

This CDR3 reads CASSGPRKRGFYNEQFF. Written as DNA, the CDR3 is TGTGCCAGCAGTGGCCCGAGGAAGCGGGGGTTTTACAATGAGCAGTTCTTC. This chain links TRBV6-4 with TRBJ2-1, with 8 bases lining up with TRBD2. In germline, CDR1 is MRHNA, CDR2 SNTAGT. The CDR3 loop spans 17 amino acids. V trimming: 4 bases; J trimming: 4 bases; junction bases outside the gene matches: 12.

This clone occurred a few times. J is TRBJ2-7 and V is TRBV19; D gene uncertain. The CDR3 is 13 amino acids. The ends were cut back, 8 bases at V and 2 bases at J, with 13 bases in the middle. Germline-derived CDR1 and CDR2 are LNHDA and SQIVND (reference sequence). CDR3: CASCPGRPYEQYF. In DNA, the CDR3 is TGTGCCAGTTGTCCAGGACGTCCCTACGAGCAGTACTTC.

The V gene is TRBV6-5, the J gene TRBJ2-7; TRBD2 might be the D (6 bases). The CDR3 runs to 15 residues. The V and J ends lost 5 bases and 7 bases respectively, with 21 bases between them. The germline gives CDR1 MNHEY, CDR2 SVGAGI. DNA of the CDR3: TGTGCCAGCAGTAAACCGGGACTGGAGAATGGGGAGCAGTACTTC. Its protein is CASSKPGLENGEQYF.

The chain couples TRBV27 to TRBJ2-7; 11 positions match TRBD1. Germline assignment: CDR1 MNHEY and CDR2 SMNVEV (reference sequence). V was clipped by 2 bases and J by 4 bases; unmatched bases: 10. The CDR3 consists of 17 residues. The CDR3 loop reads CASSLPKDRGRRYEQYF. The CDR3 coding sequence is TGTGCCAGCAGTTTACCTAAGGACAGGGGGCGAAGGTACGAGCAGTACTTC.

The rearrangement links TRBV11-3 to TRBJ2-1; D perhaps matches TRBD2 (5 bases). The germline V gene has CDR1 SGHNT and CDR2 YENEEA. CDR3 length equals 16 residues. The V and J ends lost 0 bases and 3 bases respectively, with 12 bases between them. DNA of the CDR3: TGTGCCAGCAGCTTAGATAACGGGGAGATCTACAATGAGCAGTTCTTC. Translated: CASSLDNGEIYNEQFF.

The chain is built from TRBV29-1 and TRBJ2-3; D gene uncertain. Germline V CDR1 and CDR2: SQVTM, ANQGSEA. Trimming stripped 2 bases from V and 6 bases from J, with 6 bases between. This CDR3 spans 11 amino acids. The CDR3 coding sequence is TGCAGCGTTGAATGGTTGGATACGCAGTATTTT. This gives the protein CSVEWLDTQYF.

The V gene is TRBV27, the J gene TRBJ2-7; no clear D gene. V lost 8 bases to trimming and J lost 7 bases, with 15 bases between them. This CDR3 is 12 amino acids long. The germline gives CDR1 MNHEY, CDR2 SMNVEV (reference sequence). CDR3 region: CASPGQGREQYF. As DNA, the CDR3 is TGTGCCAGCCCAGGCCAAGGTCGGGAGCAGTACTTC.

The gene calls are TRBV30 and TRBJ1-2, with D unclear. CDR1 is GTSNPN and CDR2 is SVGIG in the germline V gene (reference sequence). This CDR3 comprises 12 residues. V gave up 4 bases and J gave up 0 bases, with 6 bases separating them. CDR3 sequence (DNA): TGTGCCTGGACTACAGCTAACTATGGCTACACCTTC. This gives the protein CAWTTANYGYTF.

This CDR3 reads CASSAGATNEKLFF. For the CDR3, the DNA is TGTGCCAGTAGTGCCGGTGCAACTAATGAAAAACTGTTTTTT. The chain employs TRBV19 and TRBJ1-4; D gene uncertain. The CDR3 has 14 amino acids. The V end was cut by 5 bases, the J end by 0 bases, with 7 bases between. Germline V gives CDR1 LNHDA, CDR2 SQIVND (reference sequence).

The rearrangement links TRBV7-9 to TRBJ1-4; D is perhaps TRBD1 (6 bases). The V gene lost 8 bases and the J gene lost 4 bases, with 11 bases spanning the gap. There are 13 residues in the CDR3. Germline V gene sequence: CDR1 SEHNR, CDR2 FQNEAQ (reference sequence). CDR3 loop: CASPQGLNEKLFF. The CDR3 bases are TGTGCCAGCCCCCAGGGGCTTAATGAAAAACTGTTTTTT.

The chain carries TRBV28 and TRBJ1-4; 7 bases are shared with TRBD1. J lost 6 bases, V lost 5 bases, and 9 bases had no gene match. Germline CDR1 MDHEN, CDR2 SYDVKM. The CDR3 length is 15 residues. The CDR3 region is CASSHPSDRDEKLFF. The DNA of the CDR3 is TGTGCCAGCAGTCACCCCTCTGACAGGGATGAAAAACTGTTTTTT.

The V gene is TRBV11-2, the J gene TRBJ1-2; 9 positions agree with TRBD1. J lost 7 bases, V lost 5 bases, and 14 bases had no gene match. Germline lookup yields CDR1 SGHAT and CDR2 FQNNGV. CDR3 length equals 16 residues. The CDR3 bases are TGTGCCAGCAGCGCCACACAGGGGGCGCTTGACTCTGGCTACACCTTC. Protein: CASSATQGALDSGYTF.

This clone was detected once. The J gene is TRBJ2-2, the V gene TRBV19; 11 nucleotides match TRBD1. V shed 4 bases, J shed 5 bases, and the junction held 3 bases outside the gene matches. Germline loops: CDR1 LNHDA, CDR2 SQIVND (reference sequence). The CDR3 consists of 15 residues. CDR3 sequence reads: CASSRTGGNTGELFF. The CDR3, as DNA: TGTGCCAGTAGTAGGACAGGGGGCAATACCGGGGAGCTGTTTTTT.

The table lists this clone with a count of one. V gene TRBV19 combines with J gene TRBJ2-3; D possibly corresponds to TRBD2 (5 bases). The CDR3 is 14 residues long. CDR1 LNHDA and CDR2 SQIVND come from the germline V gene (reference sequence). Trimming left V 6 bases short and J 4 bases short, with 14 bases between. The CDR3 here is CASRALVGADTQYF. The CDR3 coding sequence is TGTGCCAGTAGGGCACTAGTAGGCGCAGATACGCAGTATTTT.

The chain uses TRBV7-8 and TRBJ1-6, with D possibly TRBD1 on 6 matching bases. This CDR3 spans 15 amino acids. The ends were cut back, 2 bases at V and 7 bases at J, with 12 bases in the middle. Germline CDR1 and CDR2: SGHVS and FQNEAQ. CDR3 protein: CASSLPGQSNSPLHF. In DNA, the CDR3 is TGTGCCAGCAGCTTACCAGGACAGAGCAATTCACCCCTCCACTTT.

This chain links TRBV2 with TRBJ1-5; D perhaps matches TRBD1 (6 bases). Germline V gives CDR1 SNHLY, CDR2 FYNNEI. The CDR3 consists of 14 residues. Trimming removed 6 bases at V and 4 bases at J, with 13 bases between. Here the CDR3 DNA reads TGTGCCAGCAGGGGGGACATAGAAAATCAGCCCCAGCATTTT. Its protein is CASRGDIENQPQHF. Based on the CDR3 plus reference TRBV2 and TRBJ1-5, the full variable domain is EPEVTQTPSHQVTQMGQEVILRCVPISNHLYFYWYRQILGQKVEFLVSFYNNEISEKSEIFDDQFSVERPDGSNFTLKIRSTKLEDSAMYFCASRGDIENQPQHFGDGTRLSIL.

The chain links TRBV5-1 to TRBJ2-5; 11 nucleotides match TRBD2. CDR3 length equals 16 residues. Germline V gives CDR1 SGHRS, CDR2 YFSETQ. The junction had 3 bases not matched to a gene; V was cut back by 0 bases and J by 2 bases. CDR3 nucleotides: TGCGCCAGCAGCTTGGCGCGGACTAGCGGGCAAGAGACCCAGTACTTC. Its translation is CASSLARTSGQETQYF.

The J gene is TRBJ1-5, the V gene TRBV28; a weak D match, TRBD1 (6 bases). CDR1 and CDR2 (germline): MDHEN, SYDVKM. CDR3 length equals 14 residues. Trimming took off 8 bases at V and 6 bases at J, with 17 bases between the two ends. CDR3 residues: CASGNRAFSQPQHF. The CDR3 DNA is TGTGCCAGCGGAAACAGGGCCTTCAGTCAGCCCCAGCATTTT.

This clone was seen once. The chain employs TRBV28 and TRBJ1-2; D remains ambiguous. CDR1 and CDR2 from the germline V gene are MDHEN and SYDVKM. V was shortened by 4 bases and J by 3 bases, with 9 bases between the two germline ends. This CDR3 spans 13 amino acids. CDR3 DNA: TGTGCCAGCAGTTCCGAGTCGCACTATGGCTACACCTTC. Residues: CASSSESHYGYTF.

The CDR3 DNA is TGTGCCAGCAGTCAGTCCGGGACAATAGATCAGCCCCAGCATTTT. As protein: CASSQSGTIDQPQHF. The V gene is TRBV6-6, the J gene TRBJ1-5; the D gene is possibly TRBD1 (6 bases). The germline V gene has CDR1 MNHNY and CDR2 SVGAGI (reference sequence). V was cut by 5 bases and J by 5 bases, with 16 bases left in between. CDR3 length: 15 amino acids.

V usage is TRBV25-1 and J usage is TRBJ2-1; TRBD1 is a possible D gene (5 bases). CDR3 length: 14 residues. Per the germline V gene, CDR1 is MGHDK and CDR2 is SYGVNS. V was pared by 8 bases and J by 5 bases, with 16 bases between. The CDR3: CASEDSVGHNEQFF. The CDR3 nucleotides are TGTGCCAGCGAAGACAGTGTCGGGCACAATGAGCAGTTCTTC.

The chain joins TRBV7-9 to TRBJ1-3, with D possibly TRBD1 on 6 matching bases. Trimming removed 3 bases from V and 0 bases from J, with 12 bases in between. The CDR3 contains 16 residues. Looked up from germline, CDR1 is SEHNR and CDR2 is FQNEAQ (reference sequence). The CDR3 coding sequence is TGTGCCAGCAGCTTGGGGGACACCTTCTCTGGAAACACCATATATTTT. Amino acid sequence: CASSLGDTFSGNTIYF.

In this sample, this clone turned up once. This chain connects TRBV19 to TRBJ2-7; D is unresolved. The CDR3 is 11 residues long. Germline values: CDR1 LNHDA, CDR2 SQIVND (reference sequence). The V end lost 2 bases, the J end lost 6 bases, and 5 bases lay between the germline ends. The CDR3 nucleotides read TGTGCCAGTAGTATATCGGGCGAGCAGTACTTC. Its translation: CASSISGEQYF.